This TCR beta chain was recorded in a study of T-cell reconstitution after alpha-beta-depleted transplantation in children. This clonotype appeared a few times. This CDR3 comprises 12 residues. Germline V gives CDR1 SGHKS, CDR2 YYEKEE (reference sequence). J lost 6 bases, V lost 4 bases, and 2 bases had no gene match. Researchers prepared the TCRbeta library using unique molecular identifiers, the study reports. TCRdb re-called the PCR reads with MiXCR, one entry per CDR3 protein. The sample lists almost 500,000 distinct CDR3 sequences, 12% seen once, with over 5.5% in the top ten. The chain recombines TRBV5-5 with TRBJ1-2; 8 bases match TRBD1. The input for sequencing was PBMCs from the stem cell graft donor, taken from the stem cell graft. The receptor was derived from a human donor who donated a stem cell graft to a child with combined immunodeficiency. The CDR3 DNA follows: TGTGCCAGCAGCATGGGACAGGATGGCTACACCTTC. Amino acid sequence: CASSMGQDGYTF.